The 6 T cell receptor beta chains below come from one sample, sequenced in a study of blood T cell repertoires in COVID-19. TCRdb's copy holds only in-frame clones and misses some; the assay was immunoSEQ multiplex PCR. The repertoire consists of hundreds of thousands of clones, with roughly nine tenths occurring once and the leading ten covering under 1.3%. The material sequenced was PBMCs or T cells enriched from blood (not recorded which). These receptors were obtained from a woman in her thirties who had recovered from COVID-19.

This clone was counted only a few times. This chain joins TRBV19 and TRBJ2-5, with TRBD2 identical over 13 bases. V was pared by 3 bases and J by 5 bases, with 0 bases of the junction left unmatched. CDR1 is LNHDA, CDR2 SQIVND, per germline (reference sequence). The CDR3 length is 14 residues. The CDR3 spells CASSMGLAGETQYF. The CDR3, as DNA: TGTGCCAGTAGTATGGGACTAGCGGGGGAGACCCAGTACTTC.

The rearrangement links TRBV10-3 to TRBJ1-2; perhaps TRBD1 as D (5 bases). The CDR3 runs 15 residues. V lost 2 bases, J lost 6 bases, and 16 bases lay in between. Germline V gene lookup returns CDR1 ENHRY and CDR2 SYGVKD. The CDR3 protein is CAISELWGAVNGYTF. The CDR3, as DNA: TGTGCCATCAGTGAGCTCTGGGGCGCGGTAAATGGCTACACCTTC.

The chain has TRBV6-2 or TRBV6-3 and TRBJ1-6, with D possibly being TRBD1 (6 bases). The CDR3 has 14 amino acids. Trimming removed 2 bases from V and 7 bases from J, with 9 bases in between. Germline assignment: CDR1 MNHEY and CDR2 SVGEGT. As DNA, the CDR3 is TGTGCCAGCAGTTACCAGGGGACGAATTCACCCCTCCACTTT. It encodes CASSYQGTNSPLHF.

The chain combines TRBV5-1 with TRBJ2-3, with 9 bases lining up with TRBD1. The CDR3 length is 15 residues. Germline V gives CDR1 SGHRS, CDR2 YFSETQ. V lost 7 bases, J lost 2 bases, and 8 bases stayed unmatched. In DNA, the CDR3 is TGCGCCAGCCCCGGGACAGGGTCTACCACAGATACGCAGTATTTT. Encoded protein: CASPGTGSTTDTQYF. The whole variable domain, filled in from reference TRBV5-1 and TRBJ2-3, reads KAGVTQTPRYLIKTRGQQVTLSCSPISGHRSVSWYQQTPGQGLQFLFEYFSETQRNKGNFPGRFSGRQFSNSRSEMNVSTLELGDSALYLCASPGTGSTTDTQYFGPGTRLTVL.

The chain joins TRBV24-1 to TRBJ2-1; 9 nucleotides match TRBD2. Germline V CDR1 and CDR2: KGHDR, SFDVKD. The length of the CDR3 is 15 residues. V dropped 5 bases and J dropped 10; count of bases not matched to a gene: 11. CDR3 protein: CATSVGGGAAGEQFF. In DNA form, the CDR3 reads TGTGCCACCAGTGTCGGCGGGGGGGCCGCTGGGGAGCAGTTCTTC.

This sequence joins TRBV4-3 and TRBJ1-1, with 7 positions matching TRBD1. The CDR3 spans 13 residues. The germline V gene has CDR1 LGHNA and CDR2 YSLEER. Trimming cost V 4 bases and J 5 bases; bases outside gene matches: 4. In DNA, the CDR3 is TGCGCCAGCAGCCTAGGGGGCATAACTGAAGCTTTCTTT. It encodes CASSLGGITEAFF.